The rows below give T cell receptor beta chains drawn from one sample of a study of OX40 agonist ivuxolimab in advanced cancers. Clones were sequenced by immunoSEQ multiplex PCR, and TCRdb holds only the in-frame ones, with some missing. The sample has about 63,000 clones, roughly nine tenths seen once. This specimen was CD4+ or CD8+ T cells sorted from blood, taken in a trial of the OX40 agonist ivuxolimab. These receptors were obtained from an adult with an advanced solid tumor such as melanoma, head and neck, liver or kidney cancer. CDR3s include the opening cysteine and the closing phenylalanine or tryptophan. The D gene is left open where the match is weak. Clone size is stated in some rows and not others, as once, few, many or a class when expanded.

V: TRBV9
D: TRBD1
J: TRBJ1-5
size: NA
DNA: TGTGCCAGCAGTACAGGACAGGGGAGCAATCAGCCCCAGCATTTT
CDR3: CASSTGQGSNQPQHF

V: TRBV7-9
D: NA
J: TRBJ2-4
size: NA
DNA: TGTGCCAGCAGCCTGGTCGGGAATAAAAACATTCAGTACTTC
CDR3: CASSLVGNKNIQYF

V: TRBV7-3
D: TRBD2
J: TRBJ2-1
size: NA
DNA: TGTGCCAGCAGCTGGGGACTAGCGGAAACCTACAATGAGCAGTTCTTC
CDR3: CASSWGLAETYNEQFF

V: TRBV7-3
D: NA
J: TRBJ2-2
size: NA
DNA: TGTGCCAGCAGCCGGAACCCCAGTGGGGCATACACCGGGGAGCTGTTTTTT
CDR3: CASSRNPSGAYTGELFF

V: TRBV6-5
D: TRBD2
J: TRBJ2-7
size: many
DNA: TGTGCCAGCAGTTACTCGTCTAGCGGTCCCTACGAGCAGTACTTC
CDR3: CASSYSSSGPYEQYF

V: TRBV6-1
D: NA
J: TRBJ1-2
size: NA
DNA: TGTGCCAGCAGTGAAAATACAGGGTTTAGGGACTATGGCTACACCTTC
CDR3: CASSENTGFRDYGYTF

V: TRBV5-1
D: TRBD2
J: TRBJ2-3
size: NA
DNA: TGCGCCAGCAGCTTGGAAAGCGGGGGGTTGACAGATACGCAGTATTTT
CDR3: CASSLESGGLTDTQYF

V: TRBV11-2
D: NA
J: TRBJ2-2
size: NA
DNA: TGTGCCAGCAGCGATTTGAGGACCGGGGAGCTGTTTTTT
CDR3: CASSDLRTGELFF

V: TRBV5-1
D: NA
J: TRBJ2-5
size: NA
DNA: TGCGCCAGCAGTTCGGAGGGGGTTCAAGAGACCCAGTACTTC
CDR3: CASSSEGVQETQYF

V: TRBV27
D: TRBD2
J: TRBJ2-5
size: NA
DNA: TGTGCCAGTAGACTAGCGGAAGAGACCCAGTACTTC
CDR3: CASRLAEETQYF

V: TRBV11-1
D: NA
J: TRBJ2-7
size: NA
DNA: TGTGCCAGCAGCTCCCCGGTGACTTACGAGCAGTACTTC
CDR3: CASSSPVTYEQYF

V: TRBV4-2
D: TRBD2
J: TRBJ2-1
size: NA
DNA: TGTGCCAGCAGCCAAAGAGGGACTAGCGGCGAGTACAATGAGCAGTTCTTC
CDR3: CASSQRGTSGEYNEQFF

V: TRBV6-4
D: NA
J: TRBJ2-7
size: once
DNA: TGTGCCAGCAGTGAGACGCCCCGAAAAAACGAGCAGTACTTC
CDR3: CASSETPRKNEQYF

V: TRBV5-1
D: TRBD1
J: TRBJ2-5
size: NA
DNA: TGCGCCAGCAGCTTGGGGCAGGCAGGGGGAGAGACCCAGTACTTC
CDR3: CASSLGQAGGETQYF

V: TRBV18
D: TRBD2
J: TRBJ2-1
size: NA
DNA: TGTGCCAGCTCACCCCGGGGGGGAGACTACAATGAGCAGTTCTTC
CDR3: CASSPRGGDYNEQFF

V: TRBV7-9
D: NA
J: TRBJ2-3
size: NA
DNA: TGTGCCAGCAGAGGGGTGCTAGTAGGGGAGTGGACAGATACGCAGTATTTT
CDR3: CASRGVLVGEWTDTQYF

V: TRBV7-8
D: NA
J: TRBJ1-1
size: NA
DNA: TGTGCCAGCAGCCTCGCCTACACTGAAGCTTTCTTT
CDR3: CASSLAYTEAFF

V: TRBV30
D: NA
J: TRBJ1-2
size: many
DNA: TGTGCCTGGAGCCGAGGTACTGGGGGCTACACCTTC
CDR3: CAWSRGTGGYTF

V: TRBV29-1
D: NA
J: TRBJ1-1
size: NA
DNA: TGCAGCGTCAAATGGGATGAAGCTTTCTTT
CDR3: CSVKWDEAFF

V: TRBV7-3
D: TRBD2
J: TRBJ2-1
size: few
DNA: TGTGCCAGCAGCTTATCCCTAGCGGGCAATGAGCAGTTCTTC
CDR3: CASSLSLAGNEQFF

V: TRBV29-1
D: TRBD2
J: TRBJ2-1
size: NA
DNA: TGCAGCGTTGGTCTACTAGCGGCCTACAATGAGCAGTTCTTC
CDR3: CSVGLLAAYNEQFF

V: TRBV4-1
D: NA
J: TRBJ1-1
size: NA
DNA: TGCGCCAGCAGCGAGGACCTGACAGAAGCTTTCTTT
CDR3: CASSEDLTEAFF

V: TRBV10-3
D: NA
J: TRBJ2-5
size: NA
DNA: TGTGCCATCATGGGGCAGTCCAGCCAAGAGACCCAGTACTTC
CDR3: CAIMGQSSQETQYF